This TCR beta chain was sequenced in a study of identical twins. Study-level points and caveats: There was an excess of low generation probability in the out-of-frame alpha sequences that twins shared.

This clonotype has just a few counts. Its antigen is unidentified. Using its own MiXCR run on the 5' RACE reads, TCRdb lists one record per CDR3 protein. This sample has 420,000 or so distinct CDR3 sequences, with about 18% found just once. There are 12 residues in the CDR3. Germline V CDR1 and CDR2: SGDLS, YYNGEE. The germline V and J ends were trimmed by 7 bases and 4 bases, with 11 bases remaining between them. The chain employs TRBV9 and TRBJ1-2; the D gene is possibly TRBD1 (5 bases). The sequence came from a man between 45 and 60 years old in good health. The source material was naive T cells sorted from blood. This CDR3 reads CASSGALYGYTF. The CDR3 DNA is TGTGCCAGCTCTGGGGCACTCTATGGCTACACCTTC.